The rows below give T cell receptor beta chains drawn from one sample of a study of human T cells and chemical hapten exposure. Via MiXCR, TCRdb re-called the RACE reads, giving one row per CDR3 protein. The sample has 35,000 to 45,000 distinct CDR3 sequences, around 12% seen once; the top ten hold 4.5% to 6%. Sequenced here: whole blood, sampled in connection with sensitization to the hapten diphenylcyclopropenone (DPC). The receptor set was obtained from a woman younger than 45 with alopecia areata. Some clones in this sample may be carry-over from other donors' samples. Both conserved end residues are part of each CDR3. D genes are given only for firm matches. Expanded clones are given a class, and other clones once, few, many or no size at all.

CASSLLGDGYTF	TGTGCCAGCAGTTTATTAGGGGATGGCTACACCTTC	TRBV28	TRBJ1-2	.	.
CASSLQGSTEAFF	TGTGCCAGCAGCTTACAGGGATCCACTGAAGCTTTCTTT	TRBV7-2	TRBJ1-1	.	.
CASSVLQGAYGYTF	TGTGCCAGCAGTGTATTACAGGGGGCCTATGGCTACACCTTC	TRBV2	TRBJ1-2	TRBD1	few
CASRAPGYNSPLHF	TGTGCCAGCCGCGCCCCCGGTTATAATTCACCCCTCCACTTT	TRBV28	TRBJ1-6	.	.
CASSLTAKAPSNTGELFF	TGTGCCAGCAGCTTAACAGCTAAGGCGCCATCGAACACCGGGGAGCTGTTTTTT	TRBV7-3	TRBJ2-2	.	many
CASSFSVNTEAFF	TGTGCCAGCAGCTTCTCTGTGAACACTGAAGCTTTCTTT	TRBV7-2	TRBJ1-1	.	many
CASGLGTSVYNEQFF	TGTGCTAGTGGTCTGGGGACTAGCGTCTACAATGAGCAGTTCTTC	TRBV12-5	TRBJ2-1	TRBD2	.
CASSRGAGDRLNEKLFF	TGCGCCAGCAGCCGAGGGGCAGGGGATCGTCTCAATGAAAAACTGTTTTTT	TRBV4-3	TRBJ1-4	.	.
CSVEVLAGEWDEQFF	TGCAGCGTTGAGGTTCTAGCGGGAGAATGGGATGAGCAGTTCTTC	TRBV29-1	TRBJ2-1	TRBD2	.
CASSLSRAEAFF	TGTGCCAGCAGCTTAAGCAGGGCTGAAGCTTTCTTT	TRBV7-3	TRBJ1-1	.	many
CASSLVRGVEQYF	TGTGCCAGCAGTTTGGTTAGGGGGGTCGAGCAGTACTTC	TRBV28	TRBJ2-7	.	few
CASSSAGARGETQYF	TGTGCCAGCAGTTCAGCCGGAGCCCGTGGGGAGACCCAGTACTTC	TRBV28	TRBJ2-5	.	.
CASSSGLAGERDTQYF	TGTGCCAGCAGCTCCGGACTAGCGGGAGAGAGAGATACGCAGTATTTT	TRBV6-6	TRBJ2-3	TRBD2	.
CASSYGGTIAAYEQYF	TGTGCCAGCAGTTACGGAGGAACGATAGCGGCCTACGAGCAGTACTTC	TRBV6-2/TRBV6-3	TRBJ2-7	.	many
CASSVEPGGGQYF	TGTGCCAGCAGCGTAGAACCTGGGGGAGGCCAGTATTTT	TRBV9	TRBJ2-3	.	many
CASSQDYSGNTIYF	TGTGCCAGCAGCCAAGATTATTCTGGAAACACCATATATTTT	TRBV14	TRBJ1-3	.	many
CASQDRRGPAFF	TGTGCCTCCCAAGACAGGCGGGGTCCCGCTTTCTTT	TRBV30	TRBJ1-1	.	many
CASSLVARNTDTQYF	TGTGCCAGCAGCTTAGTAGCGAGGAACACAGATACGCAGTATTTT	TRBV7-8	TRBJ2-3	.	many
CASSPRSNRAPGNTIYF	TGTGCCAGCTCACCACGTTCAAACAGGGCCCCTGGAAACACCATATATTTT	TRBV18	TRBJ1-3	.	many
CSVTTGASSYNEQFF	TGCAGCGTCACCACAGGGGCCAGCTCCTACAATGAGCAGTTCTTC	TRBV29-1	TRBJ2-1	TRBD1	.
CASSLTLEKRFF	TGTGCCAGCAGCTTAACCCTCGAAAAGCGGTTCTTC	TRBV7-2	TRBJ2-1	.	many
CASSPPVLAGGRYEQYF	TGTGCCAGCTCACCACCGGTGCTAGCGGGAGGAAGATACGAGCAGTACTTC	TRBV18	TRBJ2-7	TRBD2	.
CASSDSSGTGTDTQYF	TGTGCCAGCAGTGACTCGTCGGGTACAGGCACAGATACGCAGTATTTT	TRBV6-4	TRBJ2-3	.	many
CASSGYNEQFF	TGTGCCAGCAGCGGATACAATGAGCAGTTCTTC	TRBV3-1	TRBJ2-1	.	.
CASSPVGVHEQYF	TGTGCCAGCAGTCCTGTAGGGGTGCACGAGCAGTACTTC	TRBV28	TRBJ2-7	.	many
CASSRPGAGGYEQYF	TGTGCCAGCAGCCGACCCGGCGCGGGAGGTTACGAGCAGTACTTC	TRBV28	TRBJ2-7	TRBD2	.